This TCR beta chain was captured in a study of T cells expressing NK-cell markers. TCRdb re-called the 5' RACE reads, yielding one record per CDR3 amino acid sequence without DNA. This sample's table reports some 600,000 distinct CDR3 sequences. This receptor was obtained from a man aged 18-30 years in good health. Source material: blood T cells: a sorted CD56 or NKG2C T cell subset, CD4+ or CD8+ T cells, or bulk PBMC T cells (not recorded which).

CDR3 protein: CASSPHTDLEQFF. This rearrangement joins TRBV4-2 to TRBJ2-1. This CDR3 has 13 amino acids. Germline V gene sequence: CDR1 LGHNA, CDR2 YNFKEQ.